The next 20 T cell receptor beta chains were all read from a single sample in a study of Graves' ophthalmopathy and Graves' hyperthyroidism. The sequenced template was RNA, covering the TCR beta CDR3 region. The first-round RT-PCR employed HTBI primers together with the Qiagen OneStep RT-PCR kit. A multiplex PCR was then performed as the second round. TCRdb passed the multiplex PCR reads through MiXCR, listing each CDR3 protein once. The sample carries 350,000 to 400,000 distinct CDR3 sequences, around 20% recorded once. Sequenced: peripheral blood. These receptors originate from a woman in her late teens or twenties with Graves' ophthalmopathy.

This clonotype came up many times. The J gene is TRBJ2-7, the V gene TRBV6-2 or TRBV6-3; weak D call: TRBD1 (6 bases). The CDR3 contains 15 residues. Germline V CDR1 and CDR2: MNHEY, SVGEGT. V lost 1 base and J 3 bases, leaving 13 bases between the germline ends. CDR3 sequence reads: CASSYFGQTHYEQYF. CDR3 sequence (DNA): TGTGCCAGCAGTTACTTCGGACAGACCCACTACGAGCAGTACTTC.

This clonotype was counted at least ten times. V usage is TRBV14 and J usage is TRBJ2-2; D is ambiguous. The V and J ends lost 0 bases and 1 base respectively, with 6 bases between them. Germline-derived CDR1 and CDR2 are SGHDN and FVKESK. CDR3 length equals 15 residues. The CDR3 loop is CASSQDSGNTGELFF. As DNA, the CDR3 is TGTGCCAGCAGCCAAGACTCCGGGAACACCGGGGAGCTGTTTTTT.

This clonotype has a count of ten or more. No conserved phenylalanine or tryptophan ends this CDR3, so it is likely a read error. The chain links TRBV12-3 or TRBV12-4 to TRBJ2-7, with 11 bases identical to TRBD1. The CDR3 runs 15 residues. The J segment lost 7 bases and the V segment lost 0 bases, leaving 5 bases of the junction unmatched. The CDR3 loop reads CASSLAGQGDQEQYL. CDR3 in DNA: TGTGCCAGCAGTTTAGCGGGACAGGGGGACCAAGAGCAGTACTTA.

This clonotype was detected many times. This chain joins TRBV6-1 and TRBJ2-5; maybe TRBD1 (5 bases). The CDR3 length is 14 residues. V lost 4 bases to trimming and J lost 6 bases, with 15 bases between them. Looked up from germline, CDR1 is MNHNS and CDR2 is SASEGT. CDR3 sequence reads: CASSAVGPIQTQYF. Written as DNA, the CDR3 is TGTGCCAGCAGTGCAGTGGGGCCGATTCAGACCCAGTACTTC.

CDR3 DNA: TGTGCCAGCAGTTCTCCTCCGGGTTATCAGCCCCAGCATTTT. This gives the protein CASSSPPGYQPQHF. This sequence joins TRBV12-3 or TRBV12-4 and TRBJ1-5; D ambiguous. Trimming shortened V by 4 bases and J by 5 bases, and 12 bases separated the two germline ends. This CDR3 is built from 14 residues.

Many counts were recorded for this clonotype. The chain employs TRBV7-2 and TRBJ2-2; no definite D call. CDR1 is SGHTA and CDR2 is FQGNSA in the germline V gene. The CDR3 contains 14 residues. V was shortened by 2 bases and J by 2 bases, with 6 bases between the two germline ends. The CDR3, as DNA: TGTGCCAGCAGCTTAATAGCCAACACCGGGGAGCTGTTTTTT. The encoded protein is CASSLIANTGELFF.

The J gene is TRBJ1-2, the V gene TRBV19; the D gene is possibly TRBD1 (6 bases). The CDR3 spans 16 residues. The germline V gene encodes CDR1 LNHDA and CDR2 SQIVND (reference sequence). V lost 3 bases and J 5 bases, leaving 19 bases between the germline ends. The CDR3 region has the DNA TGTGCCAGTAGTATGGGGGCAGGGTCGGGCTATTATGGCTACACCTTC. Its translation is CASSMGAGSGYYGYTF.

This clonotype was recorded many times. The chain combines TRBV10-3 with TRBJ1-5; possibly TRBD1 for D (5 bases). Germline V lookup: CDR1 ENHRY, CDR2 SYGVKD. This CDR3 comprises 15 residues. V was trimmed by 8 bases and J by 2 bases, leaving 16 bases between them. Written as DNA, the CDR3 is TGTGCCATCGGGGACTCTAGGATTGGCAATCAGCCCCAGCATTTT. Amino acid sequence: CAIGDSRIGNQPQHF.

This clonotype has at least ten counts. The rearrangement links TRBV6-2 or TRBV6-3 to TRBJ2-7, with 7 bases fitting TRBD1. The ends lost 6 bases at V and 5 bases at J; junction bases unmatched: 10. The CDR3 runs 14 residues. Looked up from germline, CDR1 is MNHEY and CDR2 is SVGEGT. Written as DNA, the CDR3 is TGTGCCAGCAGCTCCGGACAGGTCATGAACGAGCAGTACTTC. It translates to CASSSGQVMNEQYF.

This clonotype was counted many times. The rearrangement uses TRBV28 and TRBJ2-7; D gene uncertain. The CDR3 sequence is 12 residues long. The germline V gene has CDR1 MDHEN and CDR2 SYDVKM. The ends were cut back, 5 bases at V and 2 bases at J, with 7 bases in the middle. The CDR3 loop reads CASSEQPYEQYF. CDR3 DNA: TGTGCCAGCAGTGAACAGCCCTACGAGCAGTACTTC.

On this clonotype: The junction shows a germline mismatch at one end, possibly a read error. This chain connects TRBV27 to TRBJ2-6; D not resolved. Germline V gene sequence: CDR1 MNHEY, CDR2 SMNVEV (reference sequence). The CDR3 runs 14 residues. CDR3 sequence: CATSDSAGANVLTF. The CDR3 DNA reads as TGTGCCACCAGTGATTCAGCTGGGGCCAACGTCCTGACTTTC.

This clonotype was seen many times. V is TRBV6-1 and J is TRBJ1-2; a weak D match, TRBD1 (6 bases). The CDR3 has 14 amino acids. Germline V CDR1 and CDR2: MNHNS, SASEGT. The V gene lost 6 bases and the J gene lost 4 bases, with 15 bases spanning the gap. CDR3 coding DNA: TGTGCCAGCAGCCCTATACAGGGAACCTATGGCTACACCTTC. Its protein product is CASSPIQGTYGYTF.

This clonotype was observed at least ten times. The chain joins TRBV4-3 to TRBJ1-4, with 8 bases lining up with TRBD1. The CDR3 totals 15 residues. Losses at the gene ends were 3 bases for V and 8 bases for J; bases not matched to a gene: 8. Germline V gives CDR1 LGHNA, CDR2 YSLEER. The CDR3 sequence is CASSHTTGADEKLFF. The CDR3, as DNA: TGCGCCAGCAGCCACACGACAGGGGCAGACGAAAAACTGTTTTTT.

This clonotype showed up many times. This chain uses TRBV6-5 with TRBJ1-3; 7 bases are shared with TRBD1. There are 14 residues in the CDR3. Germline CDR1 reads MNHEY; CDR2 reads SVGAGI. V shed 4 bases and J 4 bases; nucleotides not matched to a gene: 4. The CDR3 region has the DNA TGTGCCAGCAGTTCAACAGGGGAGGGAAACACCATATATTTT. Translating it yields CASSSTGEGNTIYF.

This clonotype was seen ten or more times. The chain recombines TRBV7-2 with TRBJ2-7; TRBD2 matches 8 bases. Trimming at V came to 1 base and at J to 5 bases, leaving 7 bases not matched to a gene. Germline V lookup: CDR1 SGHTA, CDR2 FQGNSA. The CDR3 spans 15 residues. The CDR3 spells CASSLGQISGDEQYF. DNA of the CDR3: TGTGCCAGCAGCTTAGGTCAGATTAGCGGGGACGAGCAGTACTTC.

This clonotype was recorded at least ten times. The V gene is TRBV28, the J gene TRBJ2-6; 7 bases line up with TRBD2. The CDR3 totals 18 residues. From germline, CDR1 is MDHEN and CDR2 SYDVKM. J lost 0 bases, V lost 6 bases, and 11 bases had no gene match. The CDR3, as DNA: TGTGCCAGCAGCTTAGAACTGGGGGGGATCTCTGGGGCCAACGTCCTGACTTTC. This codes for CASSLELGGISGANVLTF.

This clonotype has ten or more counts. The V call is TRBV28, the J call TRBJ1-6, with a possible D match to TRBD1 (6 bases). CDR1 is MDHEN and CDR2 is SYDVKM in the germline V gene. This CDR3 comprises 13 residues. V was shortened by 8 bases and J by 2 bases, with 7 bases between the two germline ends. For the CDR3, the DNA is TGTGCCAGCGGGACAACCTATAATTCACCCCTCCACTTT. Protein: CASGTTYNSPLHF.

This clonotype was recorded many times. J is TRBJ1-5 and V is TRBV3-1; a possible D gene is TRBD1 (5 bases). Trimming shortened V by 3 bases and J by 9 bases, and 15 bases separated the two germline ends. Germline V gene sequence: CDR1 LGHDT, CDR2 YNNKEL (reference sequence). The CDR3 extends over 14 amino acids. The CDR3 loop reads CASSQPWQGPPQHF. The CDR3, as DNA: TGTGCCAGCAGCCAGCCCTGGCAGGGTCCGCCCCAGCATTTT. Full variable domain (outside the CDR3, taken from reference TRBV3-1 and TRBJ1-5): DTAVSQTPKYLVTQMGNDKSIKCEQNLGHDTMYWYKQDSKKFLKIMFSYNNKELIINETVPNRFSPKSPDKAHLNLHINSLELGDSAVYFCASSQPWQGPPQHFGDGTRLSIL.

In its sample, this clonotype was seen many times. The genes are TRBV6-1 and TRBJ2-2; perhaps TRBD1 as D (6 bases). This CDR3 is 16 amino acids long. Trimming took 4 bases from V and 6 from J, leaving 18 bases between them. Germline V gene data show CDR1 as MNHNS and CDR2 as SASEGT. The CDR3 DNA reads TGTGCCAGCAGTGGGGGGCGAACATTGACCCCCGGGGAGCTGTTTTTT. It yields the protein CASSGGRTLTPGELFF.

At least ten counts were recorded for this clonotype. The chain combines TRBV30 with TRBJ1-6; a possible D gene is TRBD1 (5 bases). There are 14 residues in the CDR3. CDR1 and CDR2 from the germline V gene are GTSNPN and SVGIG (reference sequence). V lost 4 bases and J 7 bases, leaving 14 bases between the germline ends. The CDR3 nucleotides read TGTGCCTGGAAAGGGCTGGGACTAAATTCACCCCTCCACTTT. Translated, it gives CAWKGLGLNSPLHF.